The text below deals with one T cell receptor (beta chain). Antigen: not known. This entry is derived from a study of T cells after yellow fever vaccination. Across the whole study: Researchers used SMART-Seq v4 Ultra Low Input to prepare fractions that had low cell numbers.

The CDR3 loop spans 13 amino acids. Germline values: CDR1 MNHNS, CDR2 SASEGT. The ends were cut back, 3 bases at V and 4 bases at J, with 9 bases in the middle. Each CDR3 protein is one row after TCRdb ran MiXCR on the 5' RACE reads. The sample holds under 150,000 distinct CDR3 sequences, nearly 15% seen once. Study conclusions and caveats: A faster peak, day 5 versus 15, was reached by the weaker secondary response. Subsequent booster samples again held most clones from primary vaccination (96% CD4, 85% to 90% CD8). CD4 and CD8 compartments shared a small share of clonotypes, likely from convergent recombination.

The sample here was CD8+ T cells sorted from PBMCs, taken 5 days after the yellow fever booster vaccination. This receptor was identified in a man younger than 35 who received the YFV17D yellow fever vaccine. This chain connects TRBV6-1 to TRBJ1-2; unclear D gene. CDR3 DNA: TGTGCCAGCAGTGACCCGTACGGCTATGGCTACACCTTC. Translation gives CASSDPYGYGYTF.